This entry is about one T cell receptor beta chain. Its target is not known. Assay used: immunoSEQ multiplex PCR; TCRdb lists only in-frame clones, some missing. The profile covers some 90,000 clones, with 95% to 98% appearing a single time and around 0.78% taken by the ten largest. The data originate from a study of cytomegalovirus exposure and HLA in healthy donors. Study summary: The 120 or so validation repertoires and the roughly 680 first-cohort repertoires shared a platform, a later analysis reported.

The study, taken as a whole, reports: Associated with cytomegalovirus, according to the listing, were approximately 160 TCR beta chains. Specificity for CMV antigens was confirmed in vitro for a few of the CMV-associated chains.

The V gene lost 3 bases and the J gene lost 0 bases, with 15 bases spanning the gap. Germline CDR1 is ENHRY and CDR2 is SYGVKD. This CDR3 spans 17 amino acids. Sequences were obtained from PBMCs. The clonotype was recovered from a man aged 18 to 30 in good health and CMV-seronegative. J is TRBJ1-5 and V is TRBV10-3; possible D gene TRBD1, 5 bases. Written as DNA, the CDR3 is TGTGCCATCAGTGACGCCTCAAGGGGCTCTAGCAATCAGCCCCAGCATTTT. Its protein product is CAISDASRGSSNQPQHF.